This is a list of T cell receptor beta chains from one sample in a study of immune characterization of retroperitoneal liposarcoma. TCRdb processed the PCR reads anew with MiXCR; each CDR3 protein has one entry. The data contain under 20,000 distinct CDR3 sequences, more than 30% of them singletons. The sample was blood. The receptors come from a male donor with retroperitoneal liposarcoma. CDR3s include the opening cysteine and the closing phenylalanine or tryptophan. The order of the fields is D gene, J gene, V gene, clone size, CDR3 DNA, CDR3 protein. D genes are given only for firm matches. Expanded clones get a size class; other rows say once, few or many, or leave the size out.

d_call: TRBD2; j_call: TRBJ2-1; v_call: TRBV19; clone_size: -; cdr3_nt: TGTGCCAGTAGTATCAAAACTAGCGAGAATGAGCAGTTCTTC; cdr3_aa: CASSIKTSENEQFF
d_call: TRBD2; j_call: TRBJ2-7; v_call: TRBV7-3; clone_size: -; cdr3_nt: TGTGCCAGCAGTTCACCGGGACTAGCAATCAATGAGAAGTACTTC; cdr3_aa: CASSSPGLAINEKYF
d_call: TRBD2; j_call: TRBJ2-5; v_call: TRBV11-2; clone_size: many; cdr3_nt: TGTGCCAGCAGCTTACTAGCGGGGCCCCAAGAGACCCAGTACTTC; cdr3_aa: CASSLLAGPQETQYF
d_call: -; j_call: TRBJ2-7; v_call: TRBV24-1; clone_size: -; cdr3_nt: TGTGCCACCAGTGATTGGGCATCCAGCTCCTACAATGAGCAGTACTTC; cdr3_aa: CATSDWASSSYNEQYF
d_call: TRBD1; j_call: TRBJ2-3; v_call: TRBV6-4; clone_size: -; cdr3_nt: TGTGCCAGCAGTCCTACCGGACAGGGGGCAGATACGCAGTATTTT; cdr3_aa: CASSPTGQGADTQYF
d_call: -; j_call: TRBJ2-6; v_call: TRBV7-6; clone_size: many; cdr3_nt: TGTGCCAGCAGCCCAGTTATTCAGGGGTCCGGGGCCAACGTCCTGACTTTC; cdr3_aa: CASSPVIQGSGANVLTF
d_call: -; j_call: TRBJ2-7; v_call: TRBV25-1; clone_size: medium-sized; cdr3_nt: TGTGCCAGCAGCACACAAGCCGGCGAGCAGTACTTC; cdr3_aa: CASSTQAGEQYF
d_call: -; j_call: TRBJ2-2; v_call: TRBV27; clone_size: -; cdr3_nt: TGTGCCAGCAGTTACAGGGCGCCCACCGGGGAGCTGTTTTTT; cdr3_aa: CASSYRAPTGELFF
d_call: -; j_call: TRBJ2-1; v_call: TRBV27; clone_size: -; cdr3_nt: TGTGCCAGCAGCCAAGGGGCGACAATTAACAATGAGCAGTTCTTC; cdr3_aa: CASSQGATINNEQFF
d_call: -; j_call: TRBJ2-7; v_call: TRBV6-1; clone_size: many; cdr3_nt: TGTGCCAGTACTAGTTTCTCCTACGAGCAGTACTTC; cdr3_aa: CASTSFSYEQYF
d_call: -; j_call: TRBJ2-2; v_call: TRBV6-6; clone_size: few; cdr3_nt: TGTGCCAGCAGTTACTCGGAGGGGGAGCTGTTTTTT; cdr3_aa: CASSYSEGELFF
d_call: -; j_call: TRBJ2-5; v_call: TRBV10-2; clone_size: many; cdr3_nt: TGCGCCAGCAGTGAAAAAGAGACCCAGTACTTC; cdr3_aa: CASSEKETQYF
d_call: -; j_call: TRBJ2-7; v_call: TRBV7-2; clone_size: -; cdr3_nt: TGTGCCAGCAGCTTGACGGACGTAGCCTACGAGCAGTACTTC; cdr3_aa: CASSLTDVAYEQYF
d_call: -; j_call: TRBJ2-5; v_call: TRBV27; clone_size: few; cdr3_nt: TGTGCCCCCCAGGGTGCGGAGACCCAGTACTTC; cdr3_aa: CAPQGAETQYF
d_call: TRBD2; j_call: TRBJ2-1; v_call: TRBV6-6; clone_size: many; cdr3_nt: TGTGCCAGCAGTTACCTAGCGGGGTACAATGAGCAGTTCTTC; cdr3_aa: CASSYLAGYNEQFF
d_call: -; j_call: TRBJ2-7; v_call: TRBV27; clone_size: -; cdr3_nt: TGTGCCAGCAGTTTACAGGTCGCTTCAGAGGGCGACGAGCAGTACTTC; cdr3_aa: CASSLQVASEGDEQYF
d_call: TRBD2; j_call: TRBJ2-7; v_call: TRBV6-6; clone_size: many; cdr3_nt: TGTGCCAGCAGTTATGAGGGACTAGCGGGACCTTTAGGTGAGCAGTACTTC; cdr3_aa: CASSYEGLAGPLGEQYF
d_call: -; j_call: TRBJ2-1; v_call: TRBV30; clone_size: -; cdr3_nt: TGTGCCTGGGGGAGGGGGGAGGCTTTTTACTACAATGAGCAGTTCTTC; cdr3_aa: CAWGRGEAFYYNEQFF
d_call: TRBD2; j_call: TRBJ2-5; v_call: TRBV6-1; clone_size: -; cdr3_nt: TGTGCCAGCAGTCGTAGCGGGGGGGAACAAGAGACCCAGTACTTC; cdr3_aa: CASSRSGGEQETQYF
d_call: TRBD1; j_call: TRBJ2-1; v_call: TRBV6-5; clone_size: -; cdr3_nt: TGTGCCAGCAGGAGGGACAGGGAGAGCTCCTACAATGAGCAGTTCTTC; cdr3_aa: CASRRDRESSYNEQFF
d_call: TRBD2; j_call: TRBJ2-1; v_call: TRBV12-3/TRBV12-4; clone_size: medium-sized; cdr3_nt: TGTGCCAGCACGGTAGCGGGGAGTAACAATGAGCAGTTCTTC; cdr3_aa: CASTVAGSNNEQFF
d_call: -; j_call: TRBJ2-7; v_call: TRBV6-1; clone_size: medium-sized; cdr3_nt: TGTGCCAGCAGATCGGGGCCGGACAAATTTTACGAGCAGTACTTC; cdr3_aa: CASRSGPDKFYEQYF
d_call: -; j_call: TRBJ2-2; v_call: TRBV4-1; clone_size: -; cdr3_nt: TGCGCCAGCAGCCCTCGGGCAGGCACCGGGGAGCTGTTTTTT; cdr3_aa: CASSPRAGTGELFF
d_call: -; j_call: TRBJ2-3; v_call: TRBV6-5; clone_size: -; cdr3_nt: TGTGCCAGCACCCACACAGGCTTTAGCACAGATACGCAGTATTTT; cdr3_aa: CASTHTGFSTDTQYF
d_call: -; j_call: TRBJ2-6; v_call: TRBV6-1; clone_size: -; cdr3_nt: TGTGCCCGCAGTGAGGCGAGGCTCTCTGGGGCCAACGGCCTGACTTTC; cdr3_aa: CARSEARLSGANGLTF
d_call: TRBD1; j_call: TRBJ2-1; v_call: TRBV7-2; clone_size: -; cdr3_nt: TGTGCCAGCAGCTTAGCGGGGACAGAATACAATGAGCAGTTCTTC; cdr3_aa: CASSLAGTEYNEQFF
d_call: TRBD2; j_call: TRBJ2-4; v_call: TRBV12-3/TRBV12-4; clone_size: many; cdr3_nt: TGTGCCAGCAGTCCCCACCTAGCGGGGGTAGCCAAAAACATTCAGTACTTC; cdr3_aa: CASSPHLAGVAKNIQYF
d_call: TRBD1; j_call: TRBJ2-1; v_call: TRBV6-6; clone_size: many; cdr3_nt: TGTGCCAGCAGTTACTCGGGGGACAGGGCCTACGAGCAGTTCTTC; cdr3_aa: CASSYSGDRAYEQFF
d_call: -; j_call: TRBJ2-5; v_call: TRBV11-3; clone_size: few; cdr3_nt: TGTGCCAGCACCTTGAGGAGGGGAGAGACCCAGTACTTC; cdr3_aa: CASTLRRGETQYF
d_call: -; j_call: TRBJ2-2; v_call: TRBV7-6; clone_size: -; cdr3_nt: TGTGCCAGCAGCTTAGTTCTAGGGGCCACCGGGGAGCTGTTTTTT; cdr3_aa: CASSLVLGATGELFF
d_call: TRBD1; j_call: TRBJ2-7; v_call: TRBV5-1; clone_size: -; cdr3_nt: TGCGCCAGCAGCTTGGGACAGGGTGGCTACGAGCAGTACTTC; cdr3_aa: CASSLGQGGYEQYF
d_call: -; j_call: TRBJ2-3; v_call: TRBV7-9; clone_size: many; cdr3_nt: TGTGCCAGCAGCTTAATCGGAGCCACAGATACGCAGTATTTT; cdr3_aa: CASSLIGATDTQYF
d_call: -; j_call: TRBJ2-3; v_call: TRBV19; clone_size: -; cdr3_nt: TGTGCCAGTAGTTACGTTTTTCGCGCAGATACGCAGTATTTT; cdr3_aa: CASSYVFRADTQYF
d_call: TRBD2; j_call: TRBJ2-5; v_call: TRBV7-2; clone_size: -; cdr3_nt: TGTGCCAGCAGTCTAAGATTTTCGACTAGCGGGAGCCACCTCACCGAGACCCAGTACTTC; cdr3_aa: CASSLRFSTSGSHLTETQYF
d_call: -; j_call: TRBJ2-2; v_call: TRBV12-3/TRBV12-4; clone_size: many; cdr3_nt: TGTGCCAGCAGTTTATATCTAAGGGGCCGCGGGGAGCTGTTTTTT; cdr3_aa: CASSLYLRGRGELFF
d_call: -; j_call: TRBJ2-3; v_call: TRBV7-2; clone_size: -; cdr3_nt: TGTGCCAGCAGCTTAGCGAGCGCGTCCTACGAGCAGTATTTT; cdr3_aa: CASSLASASYEQYF
d_call: TRBD1; j_call: TRBJ2-3; v_call: TRBV6-4; clone_size: -; cdr3_nt: TGTGCCAGCAGCTACGGACAGGATACAGATACGCAGTATTTT; cdr3_aa: CASSYGQDTDTQYF
d_call: -; j_call: TRBJ2-1; v_call: TRBV5-1; clone_size: -; cdr3_nt: TGCGCCAGCAGCTTGGAAGGCGGGGGCTACGAGCAGTTCTTC; cdr3_aa: CASSLEGGGYEQFF
d_call: -; j_call: TRBJ2-5; v_call: TRBV12-5; clone_size: -; cdr3_nt: TGTGCTAGTGGTTTGGCCCTGGGACCCGCCAATCGCATCCAAGAGACCCAGTACTTC; cdr3_aa: CASGLALGPANRIQETQYF
d_call: TRBD2; j_call: TRBJ2-5; v_call: TRBV20-1; clone_size: -; cdr3_nt: TGCAGTGCTAGAGATAGCGGGCTTAGTCGAGAGACCCAGTACTTC; cdr3_aa: CSARDSGLSRETQYF
d_call: -; j_call: TRBJ1-4; v_call: TRBV6-8; clone_size: -; cdr3_nt: TGTGCCAGCAGTTCCCATGGGGAAGCAACTAATGAAAAACTGTTTTTT; cdr3_aa: CASSSHGEATNEKLFF
d_call: -; j_call: TRBJ2-5; v_call: TRBV7-6; clone_size: many; cdr3_nt: TGTGCCAGCAGCTTAACGGGGGCGATTGAGACCCAGTACTTC; cdr3_aa: CASSLTGAIETQYF
d_call: -; j_call: TRBJ2-2; v_call: TRBV7-9; clone_size: many; cdr3_nt: TGTGCCAGCAGCTTAACTTTGGACACCGGGGAGCTGTTTTTT; cdr3_aa: CASSLTLDTGELFF
d_call: -; j_call: TRBJ2-1; v_call: TRBV11-2; clone_size: once; cdr3_nt: TGTGCCAGCAGCTACAGCTCCTACAATGAGCAGTTCTTC; cdr3_aa: CASSYSSYNEQFF
d_call: TRBD1; j_call: TRBJ1-4; v_call: TRBV6-5; clone_size: -; cdr3_nt: TGTGCCAGCAGTTACTCGGACAGGGTAGGAGAAAAACTGTTTTTT; cdr3_aa: CASSYSDRVGEKLFF
d_call: -; j_call: TRBJ2-1; v_call: TRBV7-3; clone_size: medium-sized; cdr3_nt: TGTGCCAGCAGCTTACTTGGACCCTCGAACAATGAGCAGTTCTTC; cdr3_aa: CASSLLGPSNNEQFF
d_call: -; j_call: TRBJ2-5; v_call: TRBV7-2; clone_size: -; cdr3_nt: TGTGCCAGCAGCCAGTCCGGGCCGGGGGAGACCCAGTACTTC; cdr3_aa: CASSQSGPGETQYF
d_call: TRBD2; j_call: TRBJ2-7; v_call: TRBV27; clone_size: -; cdr3_nt: TGTGCCAGCAGACGATATAGCGGGGGGGGGGGGGGGCAGTACTTC; cdr3_aa: CASRRYSGGGGGQYF
d_call: TRBD2; j_call: TRBJ2-5; v_call: TRBV7-3; clone_size: many; cdr3_nt: TGTGCCAGCAGCTCAAGCGGGGCACAAGAGACCCAGTACTTC; cdr3_aa: CASSSSGAQETQYF
d_call: -; j_call: TRBJ1-4; v_call: TRBV6-1; clone_size: few; cdr3_nt: TGTGCCAGCTCTTTTGGACAGTTTAATGAAAAACTGTTTTTT; cdr3_aa: CASSFGQFNEKLFF
d_call: TRBD1; j_call: TRBJ2-2; v_call: TRBV6-8; clone_size: many; cdr3_nt: TGTGCCAGCAGCCCTCCGGGACAGGGGGCGCTTATGGACACCGGGGAGCTGTTTTTT; cdr3_aa: CASSPPGQGALMDTGELFF
d_call: TRBD2; j_call: TRBJ2-5; v_call: TRBV12-3/TRBV12-4; clone_size: -; cdr3_nt: TGTGCCAGCAGTTTAGGTCTGGCTAGCGGGAGGCAGCTTGGAGAGACCCAGTACTTC; cdr3_aa: CASSLGLASGRQLGETQYF
d_call: TRBD1; j_call: TRBJ2-7; v_call: TRBV11-2; clone_size: -; cdr3_nt: TGTGCCAGCAGGAGACAGGGGGCCACCTACGAGCAGTACTTC; cdr3_aa: CASRRQGATYEQYF
d_call: TRBD1; j_call: TRBJ1-3; v_call: TRBV6-2/TRBV6-3; clone_size: few; cdr3_nt: TGTGCCAGCCACGCACAGGGGATCTCTGGAAACACCATATATTTT; cdr3_aa: CASHAQGISGNTIYF
d_call: -; j_call: TRBJ2-7; v_call: TRBV11-3; clone_size: many; cdr3_nt: TGTGCCAGCAGCTCCGGGACTCCCTACGAGCAGTACTTC; cdr3_aa: CASSSGTPYEQYF